One sample yielded the 27 T cell receptor beta chains listed below, sequenced in a study of blood T cells in healthy people across ages. Primed by a sample-barcoded 5' primer and a J-beta primer mix, a second PCR proceeded for 7 to 11 cycles. A single record per CDR3 protein comes from TCRdb applying MiXCR to the 5' RACE reads. The data show hundreds of thousands of distinct CDR3 sequences, around 48% seen once. The sample taken for sequencing was blood. The receptors shown here come from a man older than 75 in good health.

The chain has TRBV7-3 and TRBJ2-2; no reliable D call. This CDR3 comprises 14 residues. V was clipped by 1 base and J by 4 bases, with 7 bases between them. Germline V CDR1 and CDR2: SGHTA, FQGTGA. The CDR3 is CASSLISVTGELFF. The CDR3 DNA is TGTGCCAGCAGCTTAATATCCGTCACCGGGGAGCTGTTTTTT.

This clonotype was recorded a few times. The genes are TRBV20-1 and TRBJ2-4; 7 bases match TRBD1. Germline CDR1 DFQATT, CDR2 SNEGSKA (reference sequence). This CDR3 has 14 residues. J lost 7 bases, V lost 2 bases, and 8 bases had no gene match. CDR3 DNA sequence: TGCAGTGCTAGAAACCTCGGGACAGAGAACATTCAGTACTTC. Translation gives CSARNLGTENIQYF.

V and J are TRBV30 and TRBJ2-7; a weak D match, TRBD1 (6 bases). The CDR3 is 14 amino acids. Germline V lookup: CDR1 GTSNPN, CDR2 SVGIG (reference sequence). V lost 2 bases and J 3 bases, leaving 14 bases between the germline ends. The CDR3 here is CAWSFQAGVYEQYF. The CDR3 region has the DNA TGTGCCTGGAGTTTCCAGGCAGGGGTCTACGAGCAGTACTTC.

This clonotype appeared a single time. The chain employs TRBV4-2 and TRBJ2-5; possible D gene TRBD1, 5 bases. The CDR3 covers 15 residues. Trimming stripped 3 bases from V and 2 bases from J, with 13 bases between. Germline V gene sequence: CDR1 LGHNA, CDR2 YNFKEQ. This chain's CDR3 is CASSHRAQGQETQYF. As DNA, the CDR3 is TGTGCCAGCAGCCACCGAGCCCAGGGACAAGAGACCCAGTACTTC.

In regard to this clonotype: Just one base apart from a much larger clone, this may be a read error. The rearrangement links TRBV6-6 to TRBJ1-2, with D uncertain. The V end lost 6 bases, the J end lost 7 bases, and 12 bases lay between the germline ends. Germline values: CDR1 MNHNY, CDR2 SVGAGI (reference sequence). This CDR3 contains 12 residues. The CDR3, as DNA: TGTGCCAGCAGGCTGACGGAGGGTGGCTACACCTTC. It translates to CASRLTEGGYTF.

The chain links TRBV6-2 or TRBV6-3 to TRBJ2-3; 9 bases are a match to TRBD2. The CDR3 spans 18 residues. Germline loops: CDR1 MNHEY, CDR2 SVGEGT. After removal of 2 bases from V and 6 bases from J, the junction contained 15 bases not matched to a gene. CDR3 loop: CASSYDDGTSLQGDTQYF. The CDR3 DNA sequence: TGTGCCAGCAGTTACGACGACGGGACTAGCCTACAGGGGGATACGCAGTATTTT.

In its sample, this clonotype was seen a few times. This chain joins TRBV28 and TRBJ2-1; D possibly corresponds to TRBD2 (6 bases). This CDR3 has 16 residues. The V end lost 3 bases, the J end lost 2 bases, and 14 bases lay between the germline ends. The V gene's germline CDR1 is MDHEN and CDR2 SYDVKM. The CDR3 DNA reads as TGTGCCAGCAGTTTGATAGCTAGCGACACCTACAATGAGCAGTTCTTC. This translates into CASSLIASDTYNEQFF.

This clonotype was found a few times. This chain uses TRBV20-1 with TRBJ1-5, with D possibly matching TRBD1 (5 bases). CDR1 and CDR2 (germline): DFQATT, SNEGSKA (reference sequence). The CDR3 sequence is 13 residues long. Trimming left V 3 bases short and J 5 bases short, with 11 bases between. This chain's CDR3 is CSARTDSHQPQHF. Here the CDR3 DNA reads TGCAGTGCTAGGACCGACAGCCATCAGCCCCAGCATTTT.

In its sample, this clonotype was seen a few times. The chain carries TRBV5-1 and TRBJ2-3; TRBD2 matches at 8 bases. The CDR3 has 14 amino acids. J gave up 1 base and V 8 bases, and 6 bases lay outside the gene matches. Per the germline V gene, CDR1 is SGHRS and CDR2 is YFSETQ. In DNA, the CDR3 is TGCGCCAGTTCTCGGGAGGGCGGCACAGATACGCAGTATTTT. The encoded protein is CASSREGGTDTQYF.

This chain uses TRBV25-1 with TRBJ2-5, with D perhaps TRBD2 (5 bases). This CDR3 contains 12 residues. In germline, CDR1 is MGHDK, CDR2 SYGVNS. V was pared by 6 bases and J by 7 bases, with 12 bases between. The CDR3 nucleotides are TGTGCCAGCAGGCTAGCTGAAGGGACCCAGTACTTC. Its translation is CASRLAEGTQYF. Full variable domain (remainder filled in from reference TRBV25-1 and TRBJ2-5): EADIYQTPRYLVIGTGKKITLECSQTMGHDKMYWYQQDPGMELHLIHYSYGVNSTEKGDLSSESTVSRIRTEHFPLTLESARPSHTSQYLCASRLAEGTQYFGPGTRLLVL.

A few counts support this clonotype. J is TRBJ1-4 and V is TRBV7-9; D is ambiguous. V shed 1 base and J shed 6 bases, with 12 bases lying between them. The germline V gene encodes CDR1 SEHNR and CDR2 FQNEAQ (reference sequence). The CDR3 covers 15 residues. CDR3 sequence: CASSLVGRSDEKLFF. CDR3 DNA: TGTGCCAGCAGCTTAGTAGGGAGGTCGGATGAAAAACTGTTTTTT.

This chain joins TRBV7-2 and TRBJ2-1, with 13 bases lining up with TRBD2. V trimming: 5 bases; J trimming: 15 bases; junction bases outside the gene matches: 7. Germline values: CDR1 SGHTA, CDR2 FQGNSA. The CDR3 loop spans 13 amino acids. The CDR3 protein is CASSPRLAGGLFF. DNA for the CDR3: TGTGCCAGCAGCCCTCGACTAGCGGGAGGTTTGTTCTTC.

The chain carries TRBV29-1 and TRBJ2-7; D gene uncertain. CDR1 and CDR2 (germline): SQVTM, ANQGSEA. This CDR3 has 14 residues. CDR3: CRTLGRLPPYEQYF. The CDR3 nucleotides read TGCAGGACTTTGGGCAGGCTTCCTCCCTACGAGCAGTACTTC.

This clonotype was counted only a few times. The chain couples TRBV15 to TRBJ2-5, with D tentatively TRBD1 (5 bases). Germline CDR1 is LNHNV and CDR2 is YYDKDF (reference sequence). The V end was cut by 2 bases, the J end by 5 bases, with 18 bases between. The length of the CDR3 is 16 residues. CDR3 nucleotides: TGTGCCACCAGCAGATTTCGGACACGCTCGGATGAGACCCAGTACTTC. It codes for CATSRFRTRSDETQYF.

This chain joins TRBV29-1 and TRBJ2-7; tentative D call: TRBD1 (6 bases). CDR1 and CDR2 from the germline V gene are SQVTM and ANQGSEA. V lost 6 bases and J 0 bases, leaving 15 bases between the germline ends. The CDR3 covers 14 residues. CDR3 region: CSVGAVRSSYEQYF. In DNA, the CDR3 is TGCAGCGTGGGGGCCGTCCGGAGCTCCTACGAGCAGTACTTC.

Remarks on this clonotype: The junction shows a germline mismatch at one end, possibly a read error. V and J are TRBV20-1 and TRBJ2-1, with D possibly matching TRBD2 (5 bases). CDR1 and CDR2 (germline): DFQATT, SNEGSKA (reference sequence). This CDR3 region has 12 residues. The CDR3 nucleotides read TGCAGTGCTAGAGCAGACTACGATGAGCAGTTCTTC. It yields the protein CSARADYDEQFF.

The chain uses TRBV6-2 or TRBV6-3 and TRBJ2-1, with TRBD1 as a possible D gene (6 bases). The CDR3 has 15 residues. Per germline, CDR1 MNHEY and CDR2 SVGEGT. V shed 2 bases and J shed 1 base, with 9 bases lying between them. The CDR3 DNA reads as TGTGCCAGCAGTTACGAGGGACAATCCTACAATGAGCAGTTCTTC. This translates into CASSYEGQSYNEQFF.

V and J are TRBV29-1 and TRBJ2-1; D is perhaps TRBD1 (5 bases). Per germline, CDR1 SQVTM and CDR2 ANQGSEA. CDR3 length: 15 amino acids. V was trimmed by 4 bases and J by 13 bases, leaving 26 bases between them. Written as DNA, the CDR3 is TGCAGCGTTGTCGGAAAACAGGCAGCTCTGGAGACCCAGTTCTTC. Encoded protein: CSVVGKQAALETQFF.

About this clonotype: A read error may account for a junction end that differs from germline. V usage is TRBV20-1 and J usage is TRBJ2-7, with D possibly matching TRBD1 (6 bases). The germline gives CDR1 DFQATT, CDR2 SNEGSKA (reference sequence). This CDR3 region has 15 residues. The CDR3 region is CSARDQGTATYEQDF. CDR3 nucleotides: TGCAGTGCTAGAGATCAGGGGACGGCTACCTACGAGCAGGACTTC.

This clonotype was observed a handful of times. This CDR3 reads CATSRGSSGNNEQFF. In nucleotides, the CDR3 is TGTGCCACCAGCAGAGGTAGTAGCGGAAACAATGAGCAGTTCTTC. V and J are TRBV15 and TRBJ2-1, with D tentatively TRBD2 (6 bases). V was pared by 1 base and J by 5 bases, with 12 bases between. The V gene's germline CDR1 is LNHNV and CDR2 YYDKDF (reference sequence). The CDR3 is 15 amino acids.

Turning to this clonotype: Possible read error: a much larger clone is one base away. This chain uses TRBV10-2 with TRBJ2-1, with 9 bases aligning to TRBD2. This CDR3 has 16 amino acids. Trimming took 5 bases from V and 2 from J; bases not matched to a gene: 7. Germline assignment: CDR1 WSHSY and CDR2 SAAADI. The CDR3 DNA follows: TGCGCCAGCAGTAGCGGGGGGACGATTGCCTACAATGAGCAGTTCTTC. It is translated as CASSSGGTIAYNEQFF.

The V gene is TRBV20-1, the J gene TRBJ2-2; 7 bases line up with TRBD1. This CDR3 spans 16 amino acids. V was clipped by 0 bases and J by 1 base; unmatched bases: 5. Per the germline V gene, CDR1 is DFQATT and CDR2 is SNEGSKA (reference sequence). CDR3: CSARDIRQGNTGELFF. CDR3 DNA: TGCAGTGCTAGAGATATTCGACAGGGGAACACCGGGGAGCTGTTTTTT.

J is TRBJ1-2 and V is TRBV7-2; tentatively, D is TRBD1 (5 bases). The CDR3 spans 17 residues. The V gene lost 3 bases and the J gene lost 0 bases, with 17 bases spanning the gap. Germline V gene sequence: CDR1 SGHTA, CDR2 FQGNSA. The CDR3 protein is CASSFKGRIQANYGYTF. CDR3 DNA: TGTGCCAGCAGCTTTAAGGGGCGCATCCAAGCTAACTATGGCTACACCTTC.

The chain uses TRBV12-3 or TRBV12-4 and TRBJ2-1; 7 bases fit TRBD1. The CDR3 totals 13 residues. V lost 10 bases, J lost 4 bases, and 7 bases stayed unmatched. The CDR3 sequence is CATRDSQYNEQFF. The CDR3 DNA follows: TGTGCCACACGGGACAGCCAGTACAATGAGCAGTTCTTC.

The chain recombines TRBV7-8 with TRBJ2-7; 10 bases are a match to TRBD1. The J segment lost 3 bases and the V segment lost 5 bases, leaving 10 bases of the junction unmatched. The CDR3 has 16 amino acids. In germline, CDR1 is SGHVS, CDR2 FQNEAQ. In nucleotides, the CDR3 is TGTGCCAGCAGCCGACGTTCCGGGACAGGGGTCTACGAGCAGTACTTC. Its protein product is CASSRRSGTGVYEQYF.

The chain has TRBV6-2 or TRBV6-3 and TRBJ2-1; no clear D. The CDR3 runs to 12 residues. Germline CDR1 reads MNHEY; CDR2 reads SVGEGT. Trimming cost V 2 bases and J 9 bases, with 8 bases left between them. The DNA of the CDR3 is TGTGCCAGCAGTTACCCATCTATTGAGCAGTTCTTC. Protein sequence: CASSYPSIEQFF.

The CDR3 reads CASSLGGRSTGETQYF. The CDR3 bases are TGTGCCAGCAGCTTAGGTGGCAGGTCAACGGGGGAGACCCAGTACTTC. The chain uses TRBV11-2 and TRBJ2-5; weak D call: TRBD2 (5 bases). Germline values: CDR1 SGHAT, CDR2 FQNNGV. Between the trimmed V and J ends, which lost 1 base and 5 bases, there was a span of 17 bases. The CDR3 consists of 16 residues. The full variable domain, its missing parts supplied by reference TRBV11-2 and TRBJ2-5, is EAGVAQSPRYKIIEKRQSVAFWCNPISGHATLYWYQQILGQGPKLLIQFQNNGVVDDSQLPKDRFSAERLKGVDSTLKIQPAKLEDSAVYLCASSLGGRSTGETQYFGPGTRLLVL.